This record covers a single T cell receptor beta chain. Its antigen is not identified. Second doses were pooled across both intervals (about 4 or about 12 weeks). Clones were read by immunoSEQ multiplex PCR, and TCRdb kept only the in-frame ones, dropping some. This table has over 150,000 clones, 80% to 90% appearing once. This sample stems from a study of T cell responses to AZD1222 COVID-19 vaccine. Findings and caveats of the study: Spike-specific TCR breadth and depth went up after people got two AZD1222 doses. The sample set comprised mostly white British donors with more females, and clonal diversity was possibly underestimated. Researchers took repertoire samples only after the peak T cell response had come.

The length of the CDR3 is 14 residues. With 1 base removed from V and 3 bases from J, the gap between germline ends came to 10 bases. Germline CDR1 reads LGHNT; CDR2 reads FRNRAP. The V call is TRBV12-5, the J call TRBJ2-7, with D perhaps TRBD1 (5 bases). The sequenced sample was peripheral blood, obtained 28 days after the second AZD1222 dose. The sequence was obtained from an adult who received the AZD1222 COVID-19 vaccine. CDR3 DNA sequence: TGTGCTAGTGGTTTGGGGCAGGGCAACTACGAGCAGTACTTC. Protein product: CASGLGQGNYEQYF.